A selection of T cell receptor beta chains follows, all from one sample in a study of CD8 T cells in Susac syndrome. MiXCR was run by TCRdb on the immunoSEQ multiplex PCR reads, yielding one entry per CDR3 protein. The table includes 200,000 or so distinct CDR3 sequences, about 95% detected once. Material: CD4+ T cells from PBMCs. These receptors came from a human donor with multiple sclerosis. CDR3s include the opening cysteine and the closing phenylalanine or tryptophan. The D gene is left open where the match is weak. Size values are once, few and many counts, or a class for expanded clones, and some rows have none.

CDR3nt: TGTGCCAGCAGCCCCCGATTCGGGACTAGTTTTGATGAGCAGTTCTTC
CDR3aa: CASSPRFGTSFDEQFF
v_gene: TRBV7-8
abundance: .
d_gene: TRBD2
j_gene: TRBJ2-1

CDR3nt: TGTGCCAGCATGGAGGGCGGAGACTATGGCTACACCTTC
CDR3aa: CASMEGGDYGYTF
v_gene: TRBV2
abundance: .
d_gene: .
j_gene: TRBJ1-2

CDR3nt: TGCAGCGGGCGGGACACCTCCTACGAGCAGTACTTC
CDR3aa: CSGRDTSYEQYF
v_gene: TRBV29-1
abundance: .
d_gene: .
j_gene: TRBJ2-7

CDR3nt: TGTGCCTGGGCTTTAGGAGTTTATCAGCCCCAGCATTTT
CDR3aa: CAWALGVYQPQHF
v_gene: TRBV30
abundance: .
d_gene: .
j_gene: TRBJ1-5

CDR3nt: TGCGCCAGCAGCGGCTCGACTTTGGAGACCCAGTACTTC
CDR3aa: CASSGSTLETQYF
v_gene: TRBV5-1
abundance: .
d_gene: .
j_gene: TRBJ2-5

CDR3nt: TGTGCCAGCTCACCACCGTCGACAGGACGTGAAAAACTGTTTTTT
CDR3aa: CASSPPSTGREKLFF
v_gene: TRBV18
abundance: .
d_gene: .
j_gene: TRBJ1-4

CDR3nt: TGCAGCGGAACAGGGGTTAACGGAAACACCATATATTTT
CDR3aa: CSGTGVNGNTIYF
v_gene: TRBV29-1
abundance: .
d_gene: TRBD1
j_gene: TRBJ1-3

CDR3nt: TGTGCCAGCAGAAGGCAGGGCCGCGAGCAGTTCTTC
CDR3aa: CASRRQGREQFF
v_gene: TRBV3-1
abundance: .
d_gene: .
j_gene: TRBJ2-1

CDR3nt: TGTGCCAGCAGTTTTTCGCCGAACAGGGTGGGAAATGAGCAGTTCTTC
CDR3aa: CASSFSPNRVGNEQFF
v_gene: TRBV27
abundance: .
d_gene: .
j_gene: TRBJ2-1

CDR3nt: TGTGCCAGCAGCCAAGACGGACAAGAGACCCAGTACTTC
CDR3aa: CASSQDGQETQYF
v_gene: TRBV4-2
abundance: .
d_gene: .
j_gene: TRBJ2-5

CDR3nt: TGTGCCACCAGTGTAGCGGGAACCTACAATGAGCAGTTCTTC
CDR3aa: CATSVAGTYNEQFF
v_gene: TRBV24-1
abundance: .
d_gene: TRBD2
j_gene: TRBJ2-1

CDR3nt: TGTGCCAGCAACAAGGATACGCAGTATTTT
CDR3aa: CASNKDTQYF
v_gene: TRBV2
abundance: .
d_gene: .
j_gene: TRBJ2-3

CDR3nt: TGCAGCGTTAATCAGGGTGGAGGCTACACCTTC
CDR3aa: CSVNQGGGYTF
v_gene: TRBV29-1
abundance: .
d_gene: .
j_gene: TRBJ1-2

CDR3nt: TGTGCCACCAGTGATTTGAGGCAGGGAGGATATGAGCAGTTCTTC
CDR3aa: CATSDLRQGGYEQFF
v_gene: TRBV24-1
abundance: once
d_gene: .
j_gene: TRBJ2-1

CDR3nt: TGTGCCTGTTTAGCGGGACAGGGGCTCTCTGGGGCCAACGTCCTGACTTTC
CDR3aa: CACLAGQGLSGANVLTF
v_gene: TRBV30
abundance: .
d_gene: TRBD1
j_gene: TRBJ2-6

CDR3nt: TGTGCCAGCAGCCCTGAGGGTGATACGCAGTATTTT
CDR3aa: CASSPEGDTQYF
v_gene: TRBV3-1
abundance: .
d_gene: .
j_gene: TRBJ2-3

CDR3nt: TGTGCCAGCAGTTTATGGGGGCGCAGGAACGGGGAGCTGTTTTTT
CDR3aa: CASSLWGRRNGELFF
v_gene: TRBV27
abundance: .
d_gene: .
j_gene: TRBJ2-2

CDR3nt: TGTGCCAGCAGCCTCTTAGCGGGAGGAGGGGGAGAGACCCAGTACTTC
CDR3aa: CASSLLAGGGGETQYF
v_gene: TRBV3-1
abundance: once
d_gene: TRBD2
j_gene: TRBJ2-5

CDR3nt: TGTGCCAGCAGCGTTTTCTCTAGCGGGATCACAGATACGCAGTATTTT
CDR3aa: CASSVFSSGITDTQYF
v_gene: TRBV9
abundance: .
d_gene: TRBD2
j_gene: TRBJ2-3

CDR3nt: TGTGCCAGCACTCCGGGGGGAGGCTACACCTTC
CDR3aa: CASTPGGGYTF
v_gene: TRBV6-1
abundance: .
d_gene: .
j_gene: TRBJ1-2

CDR3nt: TGTGCCTGGAGTCAGGACTACGAGCAGTACTTC
CDR3aa: CAWSQDYEQYF
v_gene: TRBV30
abundance: .
d_gene: .
j_gene: TRBJ2-7

CDR3nt: TGTGCCGTGCGGACAGGGGGATCGGAGACCCAGTACTTC
CDR3aa: CAVRTGGSETQYF
v_gene: TRBV10-3
abundance: .
d_gene: TRBD1
j_gene: TRBJ2-5

CDR3nt: TGTGCCAGCAGTTTCAAGGGGGAGAGCCAGCCCCAGCATTTT
CDR3aa: CASSFKGESQPQHF
v_gene: TRBV12-3/TRBV12-4
abundance: .
d_gene: .
j_gene: TRBJ1-5

CDR3nt: TGTGCCAGCAGCTTAACAGGGCCCTACGAGCAGTACTTC
CDR3aa: CASSLTGPYEQYF
v_gene: TRBV7-8
abundance: .
d_gene: .
j_gene: TRBJ2-7

CDR3nt: TGCGGGGTGGGGCTAATTGAAAAACTGTTTTTT
CDR3aa: CGVGLIEKLFF
v_gene: TRBV20-1
abundance: .
d_gene: .
j_gene: TRBJ1-4

CDR3nt: TGTGCCAGCAGAGACTGGGGGCGCCCGGGCACAGATACGCAGTATTTT
CDR3aa: CASRDWGRPGTDTQYF
v_gene: TRBV11-2
abundance: .
d_gene: .
j_gene: TRBJ2-3

CDR3nt: TGTGCCATCAGTGATTCCCGAGGTTACTCCTACGAGCAGTACTTC
CDR3aa: CAISDSRGYSYEQYF
v_gene: TRBV10-3
abundance: .
d_gene: .
j_gene: TRBJ2-7

CDR3nt: TGTGCCAGCAGCCAAGATCGGGGTCCCCAGTACTTC
CDR3aa: CASSQDRGPQYF
v_gene: TRBV3-1
abundance: .
d_gene: .
j_gene: TRBJ2-7

CDR3nt: TGTGCCAGCGGACAGTACGAGCAGTACTTC
CDR3aa: CASGQYEQYF
v_gene: TRBV6-2/TRBV6-3
abundance: .
d_gene: .
j_gene: TRBJ2-7

CDR3nt: TGTGCCAGCCTCCGACTAGCGGGGAATGAGCAGTTCTTC
CDR3aa: CASLRLAGNEQFF
v_gene: TRBV6-6
abundance: .
d_gene: TRBD2
j_gene: TRBJ2-1

CDR3nt: TGTGCCAGCAGCTTCGGGGGCGCAGGGTCCTACAATGAGCAGTTCTTC
CDR3aa: CASSFGGAGSYNEQFF
v_gene: TRBV11-2
abundance: .
d_gene: .
j_gene: TRBJ2-1

CDR3nt: TGTGCCAGCAGCACTAGTGCCTTCCGGACAGGGAGTTATGAGCAGTTCTTC
CDR3aa: CASSTSAFRTGSYEQFF
v_gene: TRBV7-2
abundance: .
d_gene: TRBD1
j_gene: TRBJ2-1

CDR3nt: TGTGCCAGTAGTAGGGACGGGAACTCCTACAATGAGCAGTTCTTC
CDR3aa: CASSRDGNSYNEQFF
v_gene: TRBV19
abundance: .
d_gene: .
j_gene: TRBJ2-1

CDR3nt: TGTGCCAGCAGTTACTCGATGGGGATGGCCTACAATGAGCAGTTCTTC
CDR3aa: CASSYSMGMAYNEQFF
v_gene: TRBV6-6
abundance: .
d_gene: .
j_gene: TRBJ2-1

CDR3nt: TGTGCCAGCAGCCAAGGGGATTGGGGTAGGTGGGAGACCCAGTACTTC
CDR3aa: CASSQGDWGRWETQYF
v_gene: TRBV3-1
abundance: .
d_gene: .
j_gene: TRBJ2-5

CDR3nt: TGCAGTGCCCAAGGGGGGGGCCCAGAGACCCAGTACTTC
CDR3aa: CSAQGGGPETQYF
v_gene: TRBV20-1
abundance: .
d_gene: .
j_gene: TRBJ2-5

CDR3nt: TGCAGCGTTCGAGACAGGGGATCCTACAATGAGCAGTTCTTC
CDR3aa: CSVRDRGSYNEQFF
v_gene: TRBV29-1
abundance: .
d_gene: TRBD1
j_gene: TRBJ2-1